A selection of T cell receptor beta chains follows, all from one sample in a study of cytomegalovirus exposure and HLA in healthy donors. Generated by immunoSEQ multiplex PCR, the TCRdb table keeps only in-frame clones and is missing some. The sample lists just over 150,000 clones, over 65% occurring once. The sequenced sample consisted of PBMCs. These receptors were collected from a woman between 35 and 50 years old in good health and CMV-seronegative. Each CDR3 is given with its conserved first and last residue. D genes are given only for firm matches. Size is stated for part of the rows, as once, few or many counts, or as a class when the clone is expanded.

J: TRBJ2-1
D: -
V: TRBV6-4
size: -
CDR3: CASSDRGDSEQFF
DNA: TGTGCCAGCAGTGACAGGGGCGATAGTGAGCAGTTCTTC

J: TRBJ2-5
D: -
V: TRBV4-1
size: -
CDR3: CASSQGQGPQETQYF
DNA: TGCGCCAGCAGCCAGGGCCAGGGTCCCCAAGAGACCCAGTACTTC

J: TRBJ1-2
D: TRBD1
V: TRBV5-1
size: -
CDR3: CASSWGTGVNYGYTF
DNA: TGCGCCAGCAGCTGGGGGACAGGGGTGAACTATGGCTACACCTTC

J: TRBJ1-2
D: -
V: TRBV4-1
size: -
CDR3: CASSQPVRGDYGYTF
DNA: TGCGCCAGCAGCCAGCCTGTCAGGGGCGACTATGGCTACACCTTC

J: TRBJ1-1
D: -
V: TRBV4-1
size: -
CDR3: CASSQDRAKQWGAFF
DNA: TGCGCCAGCAGCCAAGACAGGGCGAAGCAGTGGGGAGCTTTCTTT

J: TRBJ1-2
D: TRBD1
V: TRBV6-5
size: -
CDR3: CASRTVTGRNYTF
DNA: TGTGCCAGCAGAACCGTGACAGGGAGGAACTACACCTTC

J: TRBJ2-7
D: TRBD2
V: TRBV19
size: -
CDR3: CASSISSGGTYEQYF
DNA: TGTGCCAGTAGTATATCTAGCGGGGGGACCTACGAGCAGTACTTC

J: TRBJ2-4
D: -
V: TRBV4-1
size: -
CDR3: CASSPLMTGASAKNIQYF
DNA: TGCGCCAGCAGCCCCCTCATGACGGGAGCTTCAGCCAAAAACATTCAGTACTTC

J: TRBJ1-5
D: TRBD1
V: TRBV4-1
size: -
CDR3: CASSRPTGGNSNQPQHF
DNA: TGCGCCAGCAGCCGTCCAACAGGGGGAAATAGCAATCAGCCCCAGCATTTT

J: TRBJ1-3
D: -
V: TRBV6-5
size: few
CDR3: CASKREPGNTIYF
DNA: TGTGCCAGCAAGAGGGAACCTGGAAACACCATATATTTT

J: TRBJ1-1
D: TRBD1
V: TRBV28
size: -
CDR3: CASSLVIGTGDTEAFF
DNA: TGTGCCAGCAGTTTAGTTATAGGGACAGGGGACACTGAAGCTTTCTTT

J: TRBJ2-7
D: TRBD1
V: TRBV7-9
size: -
CDR3: CSSSLTGIGYEQYF
DNA: TGTTCCAGCAGCTTGACAGGGATCGGTTACGAGCAGTACTTC

J: TRBJ2-1
D: -
V: TRBV15
size: once
CDR3: CATSNLTSPGYNEQFF
DNA: TGTGCCACCAGCAACCTTACGTCGCCCGGGTACAATGAGCAGTTCTTC

J: TRBJ1-6
D: TRBD1
V: TRBV5-1
size: -
CDR3: CASRWDRGNSYNSPLHF
DNA: TGCGCCAGCCGGTGGGACAGGGGCAACTCCTATAATTCACCCCTCCACTTT

J: TRBJ2-3
D: -
V: TRBV14
size: -
CDR3: CASSQTLGGAGNTQYF
DNA: TGTGCCAGCAGCCAAACTCTTGGGGGGGCCGGGAATACGCAGTATTTT

J: TRBJ2-7
D: TRBD1
V: TRBV7-6
size: -
CDR3: CASSPGGTGPAEQYF
DNA: TGTGCCAGCAGCCCCGGAGGGACAGGGCCGGCCGAGCAGTACTTC

J: TRBJ2-3
D: -
V: TRBV11-3
size: -
CDR3: CASSLGTHLSADTQYF
DNA: TGTGCCAGCAGCTTGGGCACCCACCTTAGCGCAGATACGCAGTATTTT

J: TRBJ1-2
D: TRBD1
V: TRBV5-6
size: once
CDR3: CASSWWTGVRYGYTF
DNA: TGTGCCAGCAGTTGGTGGACAGGGGTGAGGTATGGCTACACCTTC

J: TRBJ2-6
D: TRBD1
V: TRBV7-2
size: -
CDR3: CASSLAHRGVLGANVLTF
DNA: TGTGCCAGCAGCTTAGCACACAGGGGGGTTCTTGGGGCCAACGTCCTGACTTTC

J: TRBJ1-2
D: TRBD1
V: TRBV7-9
size: -
CDR3: CASSLGTGVGYTF
DNA: TGTGCCAGCAGCTTAGGCACAGGGGTCGGCTACACCTTC

J: TRBJ1-1
D: -
V: TRBV7-9
size: -
CDR3: CASSSLTGNTEAFF
DNA: TGTGCCAGCAGCTCGCTGACAGGTAACACTGAAGCTTTCTTT

J: TRBJ2-1
D: -
V: TRBV9
size: -
CDR3: CASSVSFLVDSYNEQFF
DNA: TGTGCCAGCAGCGTCTCTTTTTTAGTCGACTCCTACAATGAGCAGTTCTTC

J: TRBJ1-4
D: -
V: TRBV9
size: -
CDR3: CASSVETEGKLFF
DNA: TGTGCCAGCAGCGTAGAGACGGAGGGAAAACTGTTTTTT

J: TRBJ2-2
D: -
V: TRBV4-1
size: -
CDR3: CASSQDTGQRRTGELFF
DNA: TGCGCCAGCAGCCAAGATACCGGACAGAGACGAACCGGGGAGCTGTTTTTT

J: TRBJ2-7
D: -
V: TRBV10-3
size: once
CDR3: CAISEPQGYEQYF
DNA: TGTGCCATCAGTGAGCCACAGGGCTACGAGCAGTACTTC

J: TRBJ2-6
D: -
V: TRBV9
size: -
CDR3: CASSVGRGYSGANVLTF
DNA: TGTGCCAGCAGCGTAGGACGGGGTTACTCTGGGGCCAACGTCCTGACTTTC

J: TRBJ2-3
D: TRBD1
V: TRBV9
size: few
CDR3: CASSVAPGGGTDTQYF
DNA: TGTGCCAGCAGCGTAGCTCCAGGGGGTGGTACAGATACGCAGTATTTT

J: TRBJ2-7
D: TRBD1
V: TRBV5-1
size: -
CDR3: CASSWDSLSYEQYF
DNA: TGCGCCAGCAGCTGGGACAGCCTCTCCTACGAGCAGTACTTC

J: TRBJ1-2
D: TRBD1
V: TRBV5-4
size: -
CDR3: CASSMRGQTMLRYTF
DNA: TGTGCCAGCAGCATGAGGGGACAGACCATGCTGCGCTACACCTTC

J: TRBJ2-2
D: -
V: TRBV7-9
size: -
CDR3: CASSGSETGELFF
DNA: TGTGCCAGCAGCGGCAGCGAAACCGGGGAGCTGTTTTTT

J: TRBJ2-3
D: -
V: TRBV6-6
size: few
CDR3: CASSYGQNGDTQYF
DNA: TGTGCCAGCAGTTACGGTCAGAATGGAGATACGCAGTATTTT

J: TRBJ2-7
D: -
V: TRBV9
size: -
CDR3: CASSVRGEWYEQYF
DNA: TGTGCCAGCAGCGTACGCGGGGAATGGTACGAGCAGTACTTC

J: TRBJ1-3
D: TRBD1
V: TRBV5-1
size: -
CDR3: CASSFGQGGNTIYF
DNA: TGCGCCAGCAGCTTCGGACAGGGTGGAAACACCATATATTTT

J: TRBJ2-3
D: -
V: TRBV4-1
size: -
CDR3: CASSQTRHTTAPDTQYF
DNA: TGCGCCAGCAGCCAAACCAGACACACGACAGCTCCAGATACGCAGTATTTT

J: TRBJ1-2
D: TRBD1
V: TRBV7-3
size: few
CDR3: CASSLNRGGGYTF
DNA: TGTGCCAGCAGCCTTAACAGGGGAGGTGGCTACACCTTC

J: TRBJ1-5
D: -
V: TRBV5-8
size: -
CDR3: CASTSRVNQPQHF
DNA: TGTGCCAGCACCTCCCGCGTGAATCAGCCCCAGCATTTT

J: TRBJ1-5
D: TRBD1
V: TRBV7-9
size: once
CDR3: CASSAGQGGRSNQPQHF
DNA: TGTGCCAGCAGCGCGGGACAGGGGGGTAGGAGCAATCAGCCCCAGCATTTT